The following is a T cell receptor beta chain sequence with its context. Its antigen is unknown. Qualities for individual bases were not recorded, and no much larger clone is one base off. To identify antigen-specific CD4+ T cell clonotypes by their expansion, the ViraFEST assay first stimulated PBMC with viral peptide pools and then applied TCR sequencing. After about 10 days of culture, CD4+ T cells were isolated with the EasySep CD4+ T cell isolation kit. Two doses of either the BNT162b2 or the mRNA-1273 mRNA SARS-CoV-2 vaccine were administered to participants. Negative nucleocapsid antibody results before and after vaccination confirmed that the healthy vaccine recipients had no prior SARS-CoV-2 infection. Two million PBMC per well were cultured with approximately 10 ug/ml peptides in IMDM containing approximately 4.7% human AB serum, about 10 IU/ml IL-2 and gentamicin. Half of the culture medium was replaced with fresh IL-2-containing medium on days 3 and 7. Unless noted otherwise, every peptide stimulation condition was cultured in triplicate wells. Using Ficoll-Paque Plus gradient centrifugation, PBMC were separated from whole blood and then either used fresh or cryopreserved at -140C. The overlapping peptide pools covered the spike proteins of SARS-CoV-2 as well as those of the common cold coronaviruses HCoV-NL63, HCoV-OC43 and HCoV-229E. The QIAamp micro DNA kit was used to extract genomic DNA from the cultured CD4+ T cells.

This sample was included in a study of vaccination effects on CD4 cells after COVID-19 (dated by TCRdb to between 2021 and 2022). Concerning the study at large: Across the study, the median time from the second dose to post-vaccine sampling was 72 days (range 14 to 241). The study compared SARS-CoV-2 spike-specific CD4+ TCR repertoires before and after mRNA vaccination in COVID-19 convalescent patients and infection-naive vaccine recipients. A total of 10 COVID-19 convalescent patients and a handful of SARS-CoV-2-naive healthy vaccine recipients were included in the full study. Cultures from other donors in the study were sequenced with the Oncomine TCR Beta short-read assay on an Illumina iSeq 100.

Results and caveats for the whole study, not just this receptor: In healthy vaccine recipients, vaccine-induced clones were almost all SARS-CoV-2 mono-reactive, with only 1 of 255 being cross-reactive with common cold coronaviruses. At late post-vaccination timepoints, both infection-induced and vaccine-induced clones showed marked clonal contraction, consistent with waning T cell responses. The study was limited by a small number of convalescent patients and lacked early post-infection timepoints.

Library prep was done by the immunoSEQ multiplex PCR assay. DNA from the CD4+ T cells that had been cultured and isolated underwent TCR beta CDR3 sequencing. On the study's bioinformatics: Non-productive TCR sequences were removed, reads were trimmed to the CDR3 region, and CDR3s of at least 7 amino acids were retained. The MANAFEST web app was used to identify antigen-specific clonotypes by comparing expansion in peptide wells with expansion in reference cultures. Positive clones required FDR<0.05 expansion versus reference and all other wells, odds ratio above 5, and frequency above 0.1% in two replicate wells. Clonotypes significantly expanded in SARS-CoV-2 spike wells and in at least one common cold coronavirus spike condition were defined as cross-reactive. Levenshtein distance calculated with the stringdist R package was used to assess CDR3 similarity, and unrooted trees were constructed with ape in R 3.6.1. Held by TCRdb, this immuneACCESS table contains in-frame sequences only and omits some clones. Under half of the omission traces to an unresolved V gene where checked; the cause of the rest is unknown. That table furnishes V, J and clone size, whereas the DNA furnished D and trimming. In this sample the table shows 60,000 to 90,000 clones, approximately 81% of which occur a single time. Of the sample, more than 1% is held by the ten largest clones.

Measured from the cysteine to the phenylalanine, the CDR3 is 17 residues long. Only the CDR3 part of the read is kept: 51 bases, read in frame from the first base. CDR1 and CDR2 are read off the germline V gene (reference sequence) as SGHNT and YYREEE. V has 1 base trimmed and J has 1 base trimmed; junction bases matching no gene number 5. The sequencing here drew on CD4+ T cells from PBMCs cultured with HCoV-229E spike peptides, taken after COVID-19 vaccination. The cell subset or site label on this specimen signifies: HCoV-229E spike overlapping peptide pool stimulation. The sequence joins TRBV5-4 to TRBJ2-3; 11 bases in the junction line up with TRBD2. The sequence was obtained from a human donor who received a COVID-19 vaccine. The CDR3 in this case is CASSLNPTSGGTDTQYF. At the DNA level, the sequence is TGTGCCAGCAGCTTGAACCCGACTAGCGGGGGCACAGATACGCAGTATTTT.